The clone carrying this T cell receptor beta chain showed up just a few times. This entry belongs to a study of T cell changes during pregnancy in multiple sclerosis. TCRdb keeps only in-frame clones here, not all; method: immunoSEQ multiplex PCR. Among 35,000 to 45,000 clones listed, about nine tenths were seen once. This specimen consisted of CD4+ T cells from peripheral blood mononuclear cells, obtained before pregnancy. The clonotype comes from a female donor with multiple sclerosis, enrolled in a pregnancy study.

CDR3 protein: CSVDPGGATEAFF. CDR3 in DNA: TGCAGCGTTGACCCAGGGGGTGCCACTGAAGCTTTCTTT. The rearrangement joins TRBV29-1 to TRBJ1-1, with 7 bases that match TRBD1. With V trimmed by 3 bases and J by 4 bases, 5 bases remained unmatched. The CDR3 sequence is 13 residues long. Germline CDR1 and CDR2: SQVTM and ANQGSEA.